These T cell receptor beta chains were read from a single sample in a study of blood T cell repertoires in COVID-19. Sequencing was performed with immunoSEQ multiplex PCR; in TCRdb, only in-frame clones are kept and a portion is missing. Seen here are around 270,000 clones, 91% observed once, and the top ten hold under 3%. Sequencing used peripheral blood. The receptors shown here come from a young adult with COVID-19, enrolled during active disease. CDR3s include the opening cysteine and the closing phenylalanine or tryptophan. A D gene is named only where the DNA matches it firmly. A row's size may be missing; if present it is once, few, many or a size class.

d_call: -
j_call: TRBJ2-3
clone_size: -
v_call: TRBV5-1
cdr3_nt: TGCGCCAGCAACTCGGAGCTCCTTAGCACAGATACGCAGTATTTT
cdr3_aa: CASNSELLSTDTQYF

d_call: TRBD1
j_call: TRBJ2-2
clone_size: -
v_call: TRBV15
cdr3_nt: TGTGCCACCAGCGGCCCAGGACAGGGGAGGACCGGGGAGCTGTTTTTT
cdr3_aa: CATSGPGQGRTGELFF

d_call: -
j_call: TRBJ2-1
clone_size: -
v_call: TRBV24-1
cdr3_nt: TGTGCCACCAGGGGCACAGGGAACTCCTACAATGAGCAGTTCTTC
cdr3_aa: CATRGTGNSYNEQFF

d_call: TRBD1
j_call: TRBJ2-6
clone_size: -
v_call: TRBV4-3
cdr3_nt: TGCGCCAGCGCTACAGGGGGCGGTCACCTGTCTGGGGCCAACGTCCTGACTTTC
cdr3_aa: CASATGGGHLSGANVLTF

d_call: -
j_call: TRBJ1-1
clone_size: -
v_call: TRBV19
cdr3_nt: TGTGCCAGTAGTACGGGTACGATCACTGAAGCTTTCTTT
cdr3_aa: CASSTGTITEAFF

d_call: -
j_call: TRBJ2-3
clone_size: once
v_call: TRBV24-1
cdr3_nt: TGTGCCACCAGTAGCCCCGGGGACACAGATACGCAGTATTTT
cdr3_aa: CATSSPGDTDTQYF

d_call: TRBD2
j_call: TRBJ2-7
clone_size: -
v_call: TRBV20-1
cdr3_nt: TGCAGTGCTAGTAGCGGGAGGGCCCTGTACGAGCAGTACTTC
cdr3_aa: CSASSGRALYEQYF

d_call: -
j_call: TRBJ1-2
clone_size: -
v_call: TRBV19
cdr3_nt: TGTGCCAGTAGTATAGATCGGGCCCGGGGATCGGATGGCTACACCTTC
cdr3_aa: CASSIDRARGSDGYTF

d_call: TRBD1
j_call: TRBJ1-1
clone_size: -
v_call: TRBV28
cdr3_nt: TGTGCCAGCAGGCCTAAAACCGGGACAGGGGACACTGAAGCTTTCTTT
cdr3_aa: CASRPKTGTGDTEAFF

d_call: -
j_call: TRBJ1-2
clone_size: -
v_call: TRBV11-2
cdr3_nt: TGTGCCAGCAGCTTAGGAGTCAGGGGCACCTACACCTTC
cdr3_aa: CASSLGVRGTYTF

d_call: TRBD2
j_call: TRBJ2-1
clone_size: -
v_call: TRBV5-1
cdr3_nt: TGCGCCAGCAGCTCGTTTAGCGGGGGAGGGCCCAATGAGCAGTTCTTC
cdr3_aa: CASSSFSGGGPNEQFF

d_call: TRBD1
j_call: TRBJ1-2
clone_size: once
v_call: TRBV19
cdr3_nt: TGTGCCAGTAACGGCGACAGGGGGATAAATAGTGGCTACACCTTC
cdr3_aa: CASNGDRGINSGYTF

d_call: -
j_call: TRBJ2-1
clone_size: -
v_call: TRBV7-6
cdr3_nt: TGTGCCAGCAGTTTGGGCGGGGAGCGGAATGAGCAGTTCTTC
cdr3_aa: CASSLGGERNEQFF

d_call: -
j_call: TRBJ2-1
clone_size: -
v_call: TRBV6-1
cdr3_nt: TGTGCCAGCAGTGAACCGGGATTCACGCGAAATGAGCAGTTCTTC
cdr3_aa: CASSEPGFTRNEQFF

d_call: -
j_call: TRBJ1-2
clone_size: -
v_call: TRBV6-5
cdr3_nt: TGTGCCAGCAGTTACGCCGGGACAAACTATGGCTACACCTTC
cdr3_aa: CASSYAGTNYGYTF

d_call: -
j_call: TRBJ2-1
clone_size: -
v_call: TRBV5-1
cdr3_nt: TGCGCCAGCAGCCTGGGAGAAGCCATCGCCTACAATGAGCAGTTCTTC
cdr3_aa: CASSLGEAIAYNEQFF

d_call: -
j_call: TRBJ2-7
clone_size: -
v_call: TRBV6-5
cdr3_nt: TGTGCCAGCAGGAACCGGGACATCTCTAGGGAGCAGTACTTC
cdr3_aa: CASRNRDISREQYF

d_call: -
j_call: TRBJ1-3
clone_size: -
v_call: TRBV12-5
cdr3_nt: TGTGCTAGTGGTTTGTTCGCAGCTGGAAACACCATATATTTT
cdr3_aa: CASGLFAAGNTIYF

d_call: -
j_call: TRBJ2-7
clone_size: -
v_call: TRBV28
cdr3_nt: TGTGCCAGCAGTTTAAGGGGCCAACCCCGGGACGAGCAGTACTTC
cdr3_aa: CASSLRGQPRDEQYF

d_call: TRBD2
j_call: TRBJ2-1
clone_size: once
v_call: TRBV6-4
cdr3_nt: TGTGCCAGCAGTGACGGGACTAGCGGACCGAAGCAGTTCTTC
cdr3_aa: CASSDGTSGPKQFF

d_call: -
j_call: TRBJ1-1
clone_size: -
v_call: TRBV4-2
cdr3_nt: TGTGCCAGCAGCCCCGGATTTTCTCAGGGGAACACTGAAGCTTTCTTT
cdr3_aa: CASSPGFSQGNTEAFF

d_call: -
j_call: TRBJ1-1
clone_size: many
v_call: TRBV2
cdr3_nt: TGTGCCAGCAGGACACTTCAGAACACTGAAGCTTTCTTT
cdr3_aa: CASRTLQNTEAFF

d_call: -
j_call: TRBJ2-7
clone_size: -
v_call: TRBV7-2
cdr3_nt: TGTGCCAGCAGCCCCGGGACTCCCGACTACGAGCAGTACTTC
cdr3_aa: CASSPGTPDYEQYF